This T cell receptor beta chain was captured in a study of blood T cell repertoires in COVID-19. From germline, CDR1 is KGHDR and CDR2 SFDVKD. V shed 7 bases and J shed 6 bases, with 15 bases lying between them. This CDR3 has 14 amino acids. In the authors' workflow: How many nucleated cells were present was estimated from reference gene primer amplification. Profiled with immunoSEQ multiplex PCR; TCRdb holds only in-frame clones, not every one. V and J calls and clone size are those listed in that table; D and trimming were worked out from the DNA. The table shows about 210,000 clones, with about 88% occurring only once.

The V gene is TRBV24-1, the J gene TRBJ2-4, with a weak D call TRBD2 (6 bases). This receptor was obtained from a man aged 70-80 years with acute or convalescent COVID-19. The material sequenced was peripheral blood. CDR3 nucleotide sequence: TGTGCCACCAGCGATGGGGGACTCACAAACATTCAGTACTTC. Protein product: CATSDGGLTNIQYF.